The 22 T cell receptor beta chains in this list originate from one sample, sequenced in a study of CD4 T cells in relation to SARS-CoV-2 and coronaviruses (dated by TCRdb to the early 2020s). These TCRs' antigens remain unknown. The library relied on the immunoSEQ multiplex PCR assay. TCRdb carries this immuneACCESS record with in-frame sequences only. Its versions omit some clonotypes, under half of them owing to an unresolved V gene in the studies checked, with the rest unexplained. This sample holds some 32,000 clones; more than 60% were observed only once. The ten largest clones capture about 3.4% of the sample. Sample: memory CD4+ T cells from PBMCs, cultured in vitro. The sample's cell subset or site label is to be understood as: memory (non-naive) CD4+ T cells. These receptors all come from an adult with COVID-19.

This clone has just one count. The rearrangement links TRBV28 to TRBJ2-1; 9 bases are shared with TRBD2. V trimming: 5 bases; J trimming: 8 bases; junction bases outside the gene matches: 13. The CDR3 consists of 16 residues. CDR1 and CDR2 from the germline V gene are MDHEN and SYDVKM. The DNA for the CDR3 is TGTGCCAGCAGTGAAGAGCTAGCGGGGTCTAGGGATGAGCAGTTCTTC. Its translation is CASSEELAGSRDEQFF.

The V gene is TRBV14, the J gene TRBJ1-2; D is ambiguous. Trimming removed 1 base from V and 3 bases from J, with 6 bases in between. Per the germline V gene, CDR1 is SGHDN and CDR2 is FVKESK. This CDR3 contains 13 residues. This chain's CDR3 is CASSQGRYYGYTF. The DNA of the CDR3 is TGTGCCAGCAGCCAAGGCAGGTACTATGGCTACACCTTC.

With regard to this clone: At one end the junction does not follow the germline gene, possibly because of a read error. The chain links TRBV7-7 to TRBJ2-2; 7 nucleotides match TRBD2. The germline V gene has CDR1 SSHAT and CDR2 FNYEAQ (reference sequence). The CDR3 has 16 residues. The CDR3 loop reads CASSPRGGEGTGELFF. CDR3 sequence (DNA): TGTGCTAGCAGCCCCCGCGGGGGAGAGGGCACCGGGGAGCTGTTTTTT.

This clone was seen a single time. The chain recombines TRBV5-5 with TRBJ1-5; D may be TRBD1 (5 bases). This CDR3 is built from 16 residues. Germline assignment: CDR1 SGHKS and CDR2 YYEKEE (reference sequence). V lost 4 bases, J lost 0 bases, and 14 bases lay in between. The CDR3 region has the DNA TGTGCCAGCAGCCTATACCGGGACGCTAGCAATCAGCCCCAGCATTTT. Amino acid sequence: CASSLYRDASNQPQHF.

For the CDR3, the DNA is TGTGCCAGCATGGACAGGAGTTCAACTAATGAAAAACTGTTTTTT. Its protein is CASMDRSSTNEKLFF. The V and J genes are TRBV2 and TRBJ1-4, with 7 bases that match TRBD1. The CDR3 runs 15 residues. V dropped 7 bases and J dropped 0; count of bases not matched to a gene: 5. Germline assignment: CDR1 SNHLY and CDR2 FYNNEI.

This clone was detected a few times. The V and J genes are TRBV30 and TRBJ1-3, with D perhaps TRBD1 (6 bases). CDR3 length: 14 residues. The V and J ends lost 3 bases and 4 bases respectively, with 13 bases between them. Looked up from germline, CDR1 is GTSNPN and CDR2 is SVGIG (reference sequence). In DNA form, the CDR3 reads TGTGCCTGGAGCGTCACAGGGTTGGGAAACACCATATATTTT. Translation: CAWSVTGLGNTIYF.

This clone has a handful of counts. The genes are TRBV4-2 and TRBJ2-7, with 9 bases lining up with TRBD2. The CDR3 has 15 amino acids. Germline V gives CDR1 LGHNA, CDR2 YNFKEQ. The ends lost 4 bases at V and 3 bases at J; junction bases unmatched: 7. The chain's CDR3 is CASSLSLAGHYEQYF. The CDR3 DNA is TGTGCCAGCAGCCTTAGCCTAGCGGGACACTACGAGCAGTACTTC.

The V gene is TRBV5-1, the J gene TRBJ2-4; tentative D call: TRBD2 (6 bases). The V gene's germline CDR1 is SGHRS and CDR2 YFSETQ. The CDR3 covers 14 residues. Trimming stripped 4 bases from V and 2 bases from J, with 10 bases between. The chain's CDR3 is CASSLGSSKNIQYF. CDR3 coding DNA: TGCGCCAGCAGCCTCGGGAGTTCCAAAAACATTCAGTACTTC.

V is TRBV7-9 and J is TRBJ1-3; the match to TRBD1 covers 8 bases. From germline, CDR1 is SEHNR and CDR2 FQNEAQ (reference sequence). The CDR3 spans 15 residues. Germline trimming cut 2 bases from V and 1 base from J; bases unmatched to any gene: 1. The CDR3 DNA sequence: TGTGCCAGCAGCTTAACAGGGGGATCTGGAAACACCATATATTTT. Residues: CASSLTGGSGNTIYF. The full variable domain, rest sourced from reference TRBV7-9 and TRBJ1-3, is DTGVSQNPRHKITKRGQNVTFRCDPISEHNRLYWYRQTLGQGPEFLTYFQNEAQLEKSRLLSDRFSAERPKGSFSTLEIQRTEQGDSAMYLCASSLTGGSGNTIYFGEGSWLTVV.

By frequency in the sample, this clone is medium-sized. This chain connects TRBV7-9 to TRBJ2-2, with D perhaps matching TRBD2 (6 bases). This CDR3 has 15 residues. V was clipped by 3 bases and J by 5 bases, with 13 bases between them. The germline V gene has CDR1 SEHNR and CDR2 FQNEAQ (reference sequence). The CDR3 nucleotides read TGTGCCAGCAGCTTGGGACTCCCTTTGACCGGGGAGCTGTTTTTT. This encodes CASSLGLPLTGELFF.

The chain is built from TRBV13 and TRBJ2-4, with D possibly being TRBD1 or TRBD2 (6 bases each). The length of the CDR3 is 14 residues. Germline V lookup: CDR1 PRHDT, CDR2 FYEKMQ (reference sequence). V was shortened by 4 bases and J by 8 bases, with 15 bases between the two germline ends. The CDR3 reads CASSSSSEGDIQYF. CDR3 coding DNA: TGTGCCAGCAGCTCCTCTAGCGAGGGGGACATTCAGTACTTC.

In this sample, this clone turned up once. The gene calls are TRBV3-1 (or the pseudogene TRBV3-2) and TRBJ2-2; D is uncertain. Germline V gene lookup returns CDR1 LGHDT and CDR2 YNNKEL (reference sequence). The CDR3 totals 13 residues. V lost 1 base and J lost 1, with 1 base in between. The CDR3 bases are TGTGCCAGCAGCCAAGTGAACACCGGGGAGCTGTTTTTT. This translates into CASSQVNTGELFF.

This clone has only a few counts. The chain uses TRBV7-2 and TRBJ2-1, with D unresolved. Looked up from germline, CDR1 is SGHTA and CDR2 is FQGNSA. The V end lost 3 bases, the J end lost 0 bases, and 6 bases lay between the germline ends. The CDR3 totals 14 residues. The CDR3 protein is CASSFRSSYNEQFF. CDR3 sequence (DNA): TGTGCCAGCAGCTTCCGGTCCTCCTACAATGAGCAGTTCTTC. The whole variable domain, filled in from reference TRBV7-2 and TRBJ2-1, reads GAGVSQSPSNKVTEKGKDVELRCDPISGHTALYWYRQSLGQGLEFLIYFQGNSAPDKSGLPSDRFSAERTGGSVSTLTIQRTQQEDSAVYLCASSFRSSYNEQFFGPGTRLTVL.

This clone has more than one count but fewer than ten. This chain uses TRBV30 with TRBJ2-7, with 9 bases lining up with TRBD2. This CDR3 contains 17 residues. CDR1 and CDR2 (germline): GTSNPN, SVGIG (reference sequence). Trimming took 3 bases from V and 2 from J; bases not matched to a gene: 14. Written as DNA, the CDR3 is TGTGCCTGGAGCCCACCCCCAAGACTAGCGGTGACCTACGAGCAGTACTTC. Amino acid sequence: CAWSPPPRLAVTYEQYF.

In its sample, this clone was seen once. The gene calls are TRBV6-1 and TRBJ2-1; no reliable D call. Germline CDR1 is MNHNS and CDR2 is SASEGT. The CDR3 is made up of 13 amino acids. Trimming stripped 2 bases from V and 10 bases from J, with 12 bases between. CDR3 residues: CASSERPGREQFF. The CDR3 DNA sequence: TGTGCCAGCAGTGAAAGACCGGGCCGGGAGCAGTTCTTC.

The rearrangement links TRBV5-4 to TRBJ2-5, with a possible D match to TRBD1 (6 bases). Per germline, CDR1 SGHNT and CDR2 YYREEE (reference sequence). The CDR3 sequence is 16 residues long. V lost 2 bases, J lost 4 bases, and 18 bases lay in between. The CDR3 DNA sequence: TGTGCCAGCAGCTTTACAGGGTTAGTTCGTGGAGAGACCCAGTACTTC. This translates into CASSFTGLVRGETQYF. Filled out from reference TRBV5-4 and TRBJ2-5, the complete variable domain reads ETGVTQSPTHLIKTRGQQVTLRCSSQSGHNTVSWYQQALGQGPQFIFQYYREEENGRGNFPPRFSGLQFPNYSSELNVNALELDDSALYLCASSFTGLVRGETQYFGPGTRLLVL.

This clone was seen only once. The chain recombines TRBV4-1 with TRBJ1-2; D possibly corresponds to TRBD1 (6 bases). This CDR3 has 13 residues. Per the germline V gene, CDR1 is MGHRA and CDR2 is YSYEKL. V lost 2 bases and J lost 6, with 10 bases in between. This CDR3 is CASSQRGGDGYTF. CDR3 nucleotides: TGCGCCAGCAGCCAAAGGGGGGGGGATGGCTACACCTTC.

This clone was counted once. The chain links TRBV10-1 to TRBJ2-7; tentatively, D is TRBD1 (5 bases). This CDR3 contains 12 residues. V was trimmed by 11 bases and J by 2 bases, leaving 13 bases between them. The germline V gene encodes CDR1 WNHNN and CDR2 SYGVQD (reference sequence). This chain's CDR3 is CAGYRFPYEQYF. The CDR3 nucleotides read TGCGCCGGCTACAGGTTTCCCTACGAGCAGTACTTC.

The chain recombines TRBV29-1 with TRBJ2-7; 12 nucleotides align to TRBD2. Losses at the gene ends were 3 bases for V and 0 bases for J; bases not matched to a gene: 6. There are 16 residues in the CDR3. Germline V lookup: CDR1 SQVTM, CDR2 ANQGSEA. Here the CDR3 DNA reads TGCAGCGTTGAGACTAGCGGGAGACGAAACTCCTACGAGCAGTACTTC. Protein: CSVETSGRRNSYEQYF.

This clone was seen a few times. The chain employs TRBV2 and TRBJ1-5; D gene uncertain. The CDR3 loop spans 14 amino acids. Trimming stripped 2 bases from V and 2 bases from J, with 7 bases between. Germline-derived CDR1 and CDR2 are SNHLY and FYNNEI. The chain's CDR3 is CASSERPGNQPQHF. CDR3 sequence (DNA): TGTGCCAGCAGTGAAAGGCCGGGCAATCAGCCCCAGCATTTT.

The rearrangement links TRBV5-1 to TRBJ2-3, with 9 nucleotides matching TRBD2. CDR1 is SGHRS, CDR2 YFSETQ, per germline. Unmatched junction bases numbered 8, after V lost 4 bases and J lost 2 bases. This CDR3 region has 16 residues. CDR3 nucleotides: TGCGCCAGCAGCGCCCAGACTAGCGGAAACACAGATACGCAGTATTTT. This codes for CASSAQTSGNTDTQYF.

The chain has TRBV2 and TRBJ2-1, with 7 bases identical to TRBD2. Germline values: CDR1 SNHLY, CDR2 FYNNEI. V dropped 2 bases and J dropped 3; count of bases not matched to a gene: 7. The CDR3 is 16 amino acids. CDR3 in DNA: TGTGCCAGCAGTGAACTTCCGGGGGGAAGCTACAATGAGCAGTTCTTC. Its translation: CASSELPGGSYNEQFF.